A selection of T cell receptor beta chains follows, all from one sample in a study of blood T cell repertoires in COVID-19. Some clones are missing from TCRdb's copy, which holds only in-frame ones; the method was immunoSEQ multiplex PCR. Altogether some 150,000 clones are present, approximately 85% being singletons, with the ten largest covering roughly 8%. Sequenced input: peripheral blood. Receptors were obtained from a woman aged 60 to 75 with COVID-19, enrolled during active disease. Each CDR3 is given with its conserved first and last residue. A D gene is named only where the DNA matches it firmly. Rows give clone size only sometimes, using once, few, many, or a class for an expanded clone.

cdr3_aa | cdr3_nt | clone_size | j_call | d_call | v_call
CASSLTDNLAYNEQFF | TGTGCCAGCAGCTTAACGGACAACCTCGCCTACAATGAGCAGTTCTTC | NA | TRBJ2-1 | NA | TRBV7-3
CASSDGTGTGELFF | TGTGCCAGCAGCGATGGGACAGGCACCGGGGAGCTGTTTTTT | NA | TRBJ2-2 | TRBD1 | TRBV6-2/TRBV6-3
CASSLTSTANTGELFF | TGTGCCAGTAGCCTTACCTCTACCGCGAACACCGGGGAGCTGTTTTTT | NA | TRBJ2-2 | NA | TRBV19
CASSDSLKTGELFF | TGTGCCAGCAGTGACAGCCTGAAGACCGGGGAGCTGTTTTTT | NA | TRBJ2-2 | NA | TRBV6-4
CASSPLLAQETQYF | TGTGCCAGCAGCCCGTTACTAGCACAAGAGACCCAGTACTTC | NA | TRBJ2-5 | NA | TRBV11-2
CAISEHFQGPTDTGELFF | TGTGCCATCAGTGAGCATTTCCAGGGGCCTACGGACACCGGGGAGCTGTTTTTT | NA | TRBJ2-2 | NA | TRBV10-3
CASSQAPGQIYEQYF | TGTGCCAGCAGCCAAGCCCCGGGACAGATCTACGAGCAGTACTTC | NA | TRBJ2-7 | TRBD1 | TRBV3-1/TRBV3-2
CASSVLSTDTQYF | TGCGCCAGCAGTGTCTTGAGCACAGATACGCAGTATTTT | NA | TRBJ2-3 | NA | TRBV5-1
CASSISGRGKTYEQYF | TGTGCCAGTAGTATCAGCGGCAGGGGAAAAACCTACGAGCAGTACTTC | NA | TRBJ2-7 | NA | TRBV19
CASSEASVQETQYF | TGTGCCAGCAGTGAAGCCTCGGTCCAAGAGACCCAGTACTTC | NA | TRBJ2-5 | NA | TRBV2
CASSSSGGSTDTQYF | TGTGCCAGCAGTTCGAGCGGGGGGAGCACAGATACGCAGTATTTT | NA | TRBJ2-3 | TRBD2 | TRBV6-5
CASSDFPAGGPNYNEQFF | TGTGCCAGCAGTGACTTCCCCGCGGGGGGGCCGAATTACAATGAGCAGTTCTTC | NA | TRBJ2-1 | TRBD2 | TRBV6-4
CASSWGQINTEAFF | TGTGCCAGCAGTTGGGGACAGATAAACACTGAAGCTTTCTTT | few | TRBJ1-1 | TRBD1 | TRBV27
CASSNPRQAQETQYF | TGTGCCAGCTCCAACCCCCGGCAGGCCCAAGAGACCCAGTACTTC | NA | TRBJ2-5 | NA | TRBV19
CASSQGGRQFF | TGTGCCAGCAGCCAAGGGGGGCGCCAGTTCTTC | NA | TRBJ2-1 | NA | TRBV14
CASTHRPGEAFF | TGTGCCAGCACTCATAGGCCAGGGGAAGCTTTCTTT | NA | TRBJ1-1 | NA | TRBV2
CASSYTRGNQPQHF | TGTGCCAGCAGTTACACGAGGGGCAATCAGCCCCAGCATTTT | once | TRBJ1-5 | NA | TRBV6-5
CASSSRTVNTEAFF | TGTGCCAGCAGCTCGCGGACAGTGAACACTGAAGCTTTCTTT | NA | TRBJ1-1 | NA | TRBV21-1
CASSFQGAEKLFF | TGTGCCAGCAGTTTTCAGGGGGCAGAAAAACTGTTTTTT | NA | TRBJ1-4 | TRBD1 | TRBV12-3/TRBV12-4
CASSQDGGGPFRDEQFF | TGTGCCAGCAGCCAAGACGGCGGGGGGCCTTTTAGGGATGAGCAGTTCTTC | NA | TRBJ2-1 | TRBD2 | TRBV3-1/TRBV3-2
CASSANPTGPTEAFF | TGTGCCAGCAGCGCAAACCCCACAGGGCCCACTGAAGCTTTCTTT | few | TRBJ1-1 | NA | TRBV9
CASSDSPGGAYNEQFF | TGTGCCAGCAGTGACTCGCCGGGGGGTGCCTACAATGAGCAGTTCTTC | once | TRBJ2-1 | TRBD2 | TRBV6-4
CASSYSLLADQETQYF | TGTGCCAGCAGTTACTCGTTGCTAGCGGATCAAGAGACCCAGTACTTC | NA | TRBJ2-5 | TRBD2 | TRBV6-5
CASSTGPAGSYNEQFF | TGCGCCAGCAGCACTGGCCCGGCGGGCTCCTACAATGAGCAGTTCTTC | NA | TRBJ2-1 | NA | TRBV5-1
CASSIYPPGQGSTEAFF | TGTGCCAGTAGTATTTACCCTCCGGGACAGGGTAGCACTGAAGCTTTCTTT | NA | TRBJ1-1 | TRBD1 | TRBV19
CASSLGIGGILYGYTF | TGTGCCAGCAGCTTAGGGATAGGGGGAATCCTCTATGGCTACACCTTC | NA | TRBJ1-2 | NA | TRBV7-9
CATSGGGSDTQYF | TGTGCCACCAGTGGAGGCGGCTCAGATACGCAGTATTTT | NA | TRBJ2-3 | NA | TRBV24-1
CASSYGTGGQPQHF | TGTGCCAGCAGTTACGGGACAGGGGGTCAGCCCCAGCATTTT | NA | TRBJ1-5 | TRBD1 | TRBV6-2/TRBV6-3
CASSLAEGARHTDTQYF | TGCGCCAGCAGCTTGGCCGAGGGGGCCCGCCACACAGATACGCAGTATTTT | NA | TRBJ2-3 | TRBD1 | TRBV5-1
CASSRPATGSNYGYTF | TGTGCCAGCAGCCGACCCGCGACAGGGTCTAACTATGGCTACACCTTC | NA | TRBJ1-2 | TRBD1 | TRBV5-5
CASSLEQGVNTGELFF | TGTGCCAGCAGCCTCGAACAGGGGGTTAACACCGGGGAGCTGTTTTTT | NA | TRBJ2-2 | TRBD1 | TRBV13
CASRRGKNIYNEQFF | TGTGCCAGCAGACGGGGGAAGAACATCTACAATGAGCAGTTCTTC | NA | TRBJ2-1 | NA | TRBV6-5
CASSLALTGAYEQYF | TGTGCCAGCAGCTTAGCCTTGACAGGGGCCTACGAGCAGTACTTC | NA | TRBJ2-7 | TRBD1 | TRBV11-2
CASSAPGTGGEGAKNIQYF | TGTGCCAGCAGCGCTCCGGGGACAGGGGGCGAGGGGGCCAAAAACATTCAGTACTTC | NA | TRBJ2-4 | TRBD1 | TRBV9
CASSLWTGEGSNYGYTF | TGCGCCAGCAGCCTATGGACAGGGGAAGGTTCCAACTATGGCTACACCTTC | NA | TRBJ1-2 | TRBD1 | TRBV5-1
CASRGRGRNSPLHF | TGTGCCAGCAGGGGCAGGGGGCGAAATTCACCCCTCCACTTT | few | TRBJ1-6 | TRBD1 | TRBV6-4
CASSRLVGGTYEQYF | TGCGCCAGCAGCCGGCTTGTGGGGGGAACCTACGAGCAGTACTTC | NA | TRBJ2-7 | NA | TRBV5-1
CASSSPRLDRAEGEQYF | TGTGCCAGCAGTTCTCCCCGGTTGGACAGGGCCGAGGGGGAGCAGTACTTC | NA | TRBJ2-7 | TRBD1 | TRBV6-2/TRBV6-3
CASSSSRFEAYNEQFF | TGTGCCAGCAGCTCCTCCCGTTTCGAGGCCTACAATGAGCAGTTCTTC | few | TRBJ2-1 | NA | TRBV11-2
CAIANDPQIRITGNTIYF | TGTGCCATCGCGAACGACCCACAGATCAGGATTACTGGAAACACCATATATTTT | few | TRBJ1-3 | NA | TRBV10-3
CASSPGVAGVGQYF | TGCGCCAGCAGCCCTGGGGTAGCGGGGGTAGGGCAGTATTTT | NA | TRBJ2-3 | TRBD2 | TRBV5-1
CASSQVMKRGLSRTDTQYF | TGTGCCAGCAGCCAAGTCATGAAGCGGGGGCTCTCGAGGACAGATACGCAGTATTTT | NA | TRBJ2-3 | TRBD2 | TRBV14
CASIPAETGQETQYF | TGTGCCAGTATCCCGGCTGAAACAGGGCAAGAGACCCAGTACTTC | NA | TRBJ2-5 | NA | TRBV19
CASSQDPWSSGNYNEQFF | TGTGCCAGCAGCCAAGACCCCTGGTCTAGCGGGAACTACAATGAGCAGTTCTTC | NA | TRBJ2-1 | TRBD2 | TRBV3-1/TRBV3-2
CASSDVRGGGEPQHF | TGTGCCAGCAGTGATGTTCGGGGGGGTGGTGAGCCCCAGCATTTT | NA | TRBJ1-5 | NA | TRBV6-1
CSARTNYGYTF | TGCAGTGCTCGTACTAACTATGGCTACACCTTC | NA | TRBJ1-2 | NA | TRBV20-1
CASSPTGSGVTAFF | TGTGCCAGCAGCCCAACAGGTAGTGGGGTAACAGCTTTCTTT | NA | TRBJ1-1 | NA | TRBV7-2
CASSFRGEAETQYF | TGCGCCAGCAGCTTCCGGGGTGAGGCAGAGACCCAGTACTTC | NA | TRBJ2-5 | NA | TRBV5-1
CASSELKNGYTF | TGTGCCAGCAGTGAACTTAAAAATGGCTACACCTTC | NA | TRBJ1-2 | NA | TRBV6-1
CASSKLAGASEQFF | TGCGCCAGCAGTAAACTAGCGGGGGCTTCTGAGCAGTTCTTC | NA | TRBJ2-1 | TRBD2 | TRBV10-1
CASSLEAQGDYGYTF | TGTGCCAGCAGCCTCGAGGCACAGGGGGACTATGGCTACACCTTC | NA | TRBJ1-2 | TRBD1 | TRBV5-5
CASSLNYRGDTDTQYF | TGTGCCAGCAGCTTGAACTACCGGGGGGATACAGATACGCAGTATTTT | NA | TRBJ2-3 | TRBD2 | TRBV7-2
CASSPRRTGNTIYF | TGTGCCAGCAGCCCACGGAGGACTGGAAACACCATATATTTT | NA | TRBJ1-3 | NA | TRBV7-2
CASTPWAGCSPLHF | TGTGCCAGCACGCCGTGGGCAGGGTGTTCACCCCTCCACTTT | NA | TRBJ1-6 | NA | TRBV11-3
CASLTPGQAYYEQYF | TGTGCCAGTTTGACCCCGGGACAGGCTTACTACGAGCAGTACTTC | NA | TRBJ2-7 | TRBD1 | TRBV2
CASTPQAGGGYEQYF | TGCGCCAGCACACCGCAGGCGGGGGGGGGCTACGAGCAGTACTTC | NA | TRBJ2-7 | TRBD2 | TRBV4-1
CASSISQGTQETQYF | TGTGCCAGTAGTATTTCCCAGGGGACACAAGAGACCCAGTACTTC | NA | TRBJ2-5 | NA | TRBV19